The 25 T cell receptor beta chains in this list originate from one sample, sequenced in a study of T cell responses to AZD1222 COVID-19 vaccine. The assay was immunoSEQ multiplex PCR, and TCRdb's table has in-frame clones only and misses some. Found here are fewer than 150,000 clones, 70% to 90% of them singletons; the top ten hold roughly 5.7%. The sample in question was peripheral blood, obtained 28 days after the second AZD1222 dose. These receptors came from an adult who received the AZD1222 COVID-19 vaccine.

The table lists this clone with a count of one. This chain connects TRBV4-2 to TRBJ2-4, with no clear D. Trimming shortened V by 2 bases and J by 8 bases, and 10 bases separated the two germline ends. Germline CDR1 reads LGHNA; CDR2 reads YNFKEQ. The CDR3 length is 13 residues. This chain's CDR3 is CASSQSTQYIQYF. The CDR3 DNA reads TGTGCCAGCAGCCAAAGTACACAGTACATTCAGTACTTC.

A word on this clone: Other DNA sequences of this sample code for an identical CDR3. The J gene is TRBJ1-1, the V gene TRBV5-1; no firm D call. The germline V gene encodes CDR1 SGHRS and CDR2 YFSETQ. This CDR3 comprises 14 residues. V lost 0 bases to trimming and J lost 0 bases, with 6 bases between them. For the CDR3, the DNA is TGCGCCAGCAGCTTGGGGGGTATGAACACTGAAGCTTTCTTT. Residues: CASSLGGMNTEAFF.

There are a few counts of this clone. For the CDR3, the DNA is TGTGCCAGCAGCTGGGACAGGGACTACGAGCAGTACTTC. Protein: CASSWDRDYEQYF. This rearrangement joins TRBV5-4 to TRBJ2-7, with 9 nucleotides matching TRBD1. Germline V CDR1 and CDR2: SGHNT, YYREEE (reference sequence). CDR3 length: 13 residues. J gave up 3 bases and V 3 bases, and 1 base lay outside the gene matches.

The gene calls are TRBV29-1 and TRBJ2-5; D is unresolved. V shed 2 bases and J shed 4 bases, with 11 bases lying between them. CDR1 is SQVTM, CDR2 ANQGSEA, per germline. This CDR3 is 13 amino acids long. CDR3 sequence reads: CSVEFNRIETQYF. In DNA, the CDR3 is TGCAGCGTTGAATTCAACCGGATAGAGACCCAGTACTTC.

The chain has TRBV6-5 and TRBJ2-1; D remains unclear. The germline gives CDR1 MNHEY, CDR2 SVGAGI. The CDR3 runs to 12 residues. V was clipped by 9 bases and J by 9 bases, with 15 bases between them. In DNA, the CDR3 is TGTGCCAGTTTTAGGTTGATGAGTGAGCAGTTCTTC. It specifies CASFRLMSEQFF.

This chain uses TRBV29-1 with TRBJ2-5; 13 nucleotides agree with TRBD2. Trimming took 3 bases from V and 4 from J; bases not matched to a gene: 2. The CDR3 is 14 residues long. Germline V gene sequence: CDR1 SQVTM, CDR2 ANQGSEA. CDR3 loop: CSVDWTSGGETQYF. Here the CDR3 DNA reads TGCAGCGTTGATTGGACTAGCGGGGGAGAGACCCAGTACTTC.

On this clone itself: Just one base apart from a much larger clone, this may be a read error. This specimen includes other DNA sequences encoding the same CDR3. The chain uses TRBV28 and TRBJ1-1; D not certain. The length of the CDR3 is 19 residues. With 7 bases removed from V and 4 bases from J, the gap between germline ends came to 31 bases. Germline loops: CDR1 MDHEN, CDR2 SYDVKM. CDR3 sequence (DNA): TGTGCCAGCATTTATATGTTATTCCGGGATAAAAAAAGAGGCACTGAAGCTTTCTTT. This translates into CASIYMLFRDKKRGTEAFF.

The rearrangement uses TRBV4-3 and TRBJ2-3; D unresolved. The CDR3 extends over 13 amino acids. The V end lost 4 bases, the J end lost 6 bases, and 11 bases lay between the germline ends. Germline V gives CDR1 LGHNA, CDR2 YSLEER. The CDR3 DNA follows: TGCGCCAGCAGCCTCGCCCAGACGGATACGCAGTATTTT. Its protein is CASSLAQTDTQYF.

CDR3 DNA: TGTGCCAGCACTACCGCCTTAGGGGGTACCTATGGCTACACCTTC. This codes for CASTTALGGTYGYTF. The chain recombines TRBV6-5 with TRBJ1-2; tentative D call: TRBD1 (6 bases). From germline, CDR1 is MNHEY and CDR2 SVGAGI. V shed 7 bases and J shed 4 bases, with 19 bases lying between them. This CDR3 comprises 15 residues.

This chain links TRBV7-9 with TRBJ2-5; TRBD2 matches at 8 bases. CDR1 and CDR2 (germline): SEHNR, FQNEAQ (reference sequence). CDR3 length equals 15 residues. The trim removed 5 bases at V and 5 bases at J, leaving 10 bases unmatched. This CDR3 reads CASSPGGPREETQYF. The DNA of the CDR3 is TGTGCCAGCAGCCCGGGAGGGCCAAGAGAGGAGACCCAGTACTTC.

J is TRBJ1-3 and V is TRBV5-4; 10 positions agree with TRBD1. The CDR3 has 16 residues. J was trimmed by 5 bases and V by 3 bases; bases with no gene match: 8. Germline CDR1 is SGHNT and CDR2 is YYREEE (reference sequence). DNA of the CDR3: TGTGCCAGCAGCTGGGGCCTGGGACAGGGGAGAAACACCATATATTTT. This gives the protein CASSWGLGQGRNTIYF.

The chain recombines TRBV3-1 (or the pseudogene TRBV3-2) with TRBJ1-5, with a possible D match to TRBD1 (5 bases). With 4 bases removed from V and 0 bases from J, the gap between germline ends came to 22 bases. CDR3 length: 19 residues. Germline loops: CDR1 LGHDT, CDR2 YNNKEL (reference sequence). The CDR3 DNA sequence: TGTGCCAGCAGCCCAAGAGCGCAGGGTCCCCCTTATAGCAATCAGCCCCAGCATTTT. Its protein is CASSPRAQGPPYSNQPQHF.

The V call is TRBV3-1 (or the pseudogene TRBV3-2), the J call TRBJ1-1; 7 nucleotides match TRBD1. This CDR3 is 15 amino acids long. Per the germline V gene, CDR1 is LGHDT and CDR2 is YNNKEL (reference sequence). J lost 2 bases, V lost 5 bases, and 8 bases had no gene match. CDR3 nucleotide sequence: TGTGCCAGCAGCTCACGACAGGGCGCTAACACTGAAGCTTTCTTT. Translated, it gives CASSSRQGANTEAFF.

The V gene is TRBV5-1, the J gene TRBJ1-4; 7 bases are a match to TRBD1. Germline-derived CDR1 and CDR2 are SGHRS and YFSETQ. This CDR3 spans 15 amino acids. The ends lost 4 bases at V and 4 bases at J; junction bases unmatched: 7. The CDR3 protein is CASSRLGQLNEKLFF. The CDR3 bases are TGCGCCAGCAGCCGGCTGGGACAGCTTAATGAAAAACTGTTTTTT.

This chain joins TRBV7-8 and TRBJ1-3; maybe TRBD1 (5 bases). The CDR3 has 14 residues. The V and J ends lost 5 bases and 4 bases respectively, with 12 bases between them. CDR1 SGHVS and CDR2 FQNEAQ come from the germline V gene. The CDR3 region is CASSLGLEGNTIYF. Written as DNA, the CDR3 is TGTGCCAGCAGCCTGGGACTCGAAGGAAACACCATATATTTT.

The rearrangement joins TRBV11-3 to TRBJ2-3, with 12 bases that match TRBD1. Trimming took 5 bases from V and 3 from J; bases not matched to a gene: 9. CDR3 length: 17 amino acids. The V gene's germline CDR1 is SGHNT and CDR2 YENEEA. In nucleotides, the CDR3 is TGTGCCAGCAGCCTCGCGGGACAGGGGGCTTGGACAGATACGCAGTATTTT. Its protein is CASSLAGQGAWTDTQYF.

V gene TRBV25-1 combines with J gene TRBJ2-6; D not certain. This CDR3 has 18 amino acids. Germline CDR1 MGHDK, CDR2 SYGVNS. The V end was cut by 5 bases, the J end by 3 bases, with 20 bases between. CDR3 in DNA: TGTGCCAGCAGTCCCGGGCGAGGACGAGTCGGTGGGGCCAACGTCCTGACTTTC. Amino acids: CASSPGRGRVGGANVLTF.

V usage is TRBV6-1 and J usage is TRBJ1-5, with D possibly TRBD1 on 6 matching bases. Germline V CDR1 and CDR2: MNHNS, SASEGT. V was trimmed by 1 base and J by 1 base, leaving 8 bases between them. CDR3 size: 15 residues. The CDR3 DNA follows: TGTGCCAGCAGTGAAGGGGGGGCGAGCAATCAGCCCCAGCATTTT. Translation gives CASSEGGASNQPQHF.

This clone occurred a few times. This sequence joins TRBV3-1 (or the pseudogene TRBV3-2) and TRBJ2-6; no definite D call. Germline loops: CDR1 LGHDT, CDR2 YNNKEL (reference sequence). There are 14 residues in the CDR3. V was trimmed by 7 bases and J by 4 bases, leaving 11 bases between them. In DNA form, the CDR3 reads TGTGCCAGCATGAAGGGTGGAGGGGCCAACGTCCTGACTTTC. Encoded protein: CASMKGGGANVLTF.

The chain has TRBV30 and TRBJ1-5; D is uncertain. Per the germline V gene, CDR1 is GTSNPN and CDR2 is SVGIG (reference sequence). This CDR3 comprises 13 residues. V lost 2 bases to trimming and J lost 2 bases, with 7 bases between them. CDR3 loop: CAWSKAGNQPQHF. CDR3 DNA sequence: TGTGCCTGGAGTAAGGCAGGCAATCAGCCCCAGCATTTT. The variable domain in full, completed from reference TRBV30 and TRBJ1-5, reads SQTIHQWPATLVQPVGSPLSLECTVEGTSNPNLYWYRQAAGRGLQLLFYSVGIGQISSEVPQNLSASRPQDRQFILSSKKLLLSDSGFYLCAWSKAGNQPQHFGDGTRLSIL.

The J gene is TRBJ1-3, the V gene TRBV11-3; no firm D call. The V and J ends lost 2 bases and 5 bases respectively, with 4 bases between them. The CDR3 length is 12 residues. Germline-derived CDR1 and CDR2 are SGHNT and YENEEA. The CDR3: CASSLQRNTIYF. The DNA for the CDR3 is TGTGCCAGCAGCTTACAGCGAAACACCATATATTTT.

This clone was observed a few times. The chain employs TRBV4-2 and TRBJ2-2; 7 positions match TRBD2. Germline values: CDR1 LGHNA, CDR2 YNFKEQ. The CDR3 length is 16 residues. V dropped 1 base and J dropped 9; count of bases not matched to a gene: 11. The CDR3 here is CASSQATWEGARELFF. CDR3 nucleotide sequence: TGTGCCAGCAGCCAAGCAACCTGGGAGGGAGCTAGGGAGCTGTTTTTT.

The CDR3: CASSFGNGGLNEKLFF. Written as DNA, the CDR3 is TGTGCCAGCAGCTTTGGAAACGGGGGGTTGAATGAAAAACTGTTTTTT. The chain recombines TRBV7-2 with TRBJ1-4; TRBD1 is a possible D gene (5 bases). The germline V gene encodes CDR1 SGHTA and CDR2 FQGNSA. The CDR3 contains 16 residues. Trimming stripped 3 bases from V and 5 bases from J, with 16 bases between. The whole variable domain, filled in from reference TRBV7-2 and TRBJ1-4, reads GAGVSQSPSNKVTEKGKDVELRCDPISGHTALYWYRQSLGQGLEFLIYFQGNSAPDKSGLPSDRFSAERTGGSVSTLTIQRTQQEDSAVYLCASSFGNGGLNEKLFFGSGTQLSVL.

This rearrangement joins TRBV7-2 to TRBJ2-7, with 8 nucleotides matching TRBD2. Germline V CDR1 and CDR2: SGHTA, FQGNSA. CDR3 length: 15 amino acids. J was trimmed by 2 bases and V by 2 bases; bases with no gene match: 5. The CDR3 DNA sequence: TGTGCCAGCAGCTTAATGAGCGGGAGTACCTACGAGCAGTACTTC. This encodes CASSLMSGSTYEQYF. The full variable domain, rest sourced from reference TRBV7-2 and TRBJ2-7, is GAGVSQSPSNKVTEKGKDVELRCDPISGHTALYWYRQSLGQGLEFLIYFQGNSAPDKSGLPSDRFSAERTGGSVSTLTIQRTQQEDSAVYLCASSLMSGSTYEQYFGPGTRLTVT.

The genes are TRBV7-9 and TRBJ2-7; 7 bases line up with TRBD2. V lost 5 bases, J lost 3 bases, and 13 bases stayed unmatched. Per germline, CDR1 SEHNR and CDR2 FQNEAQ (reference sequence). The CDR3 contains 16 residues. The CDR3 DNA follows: TGTGCCAGCAGCCGGCCTACGGCGGGAGCACTCTACGAGCAGTACTTC. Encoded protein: CASSRPTAGALYEQYF.